These T cell receptor beta chains were read from a single sample in a study of T cell repertoires in cytomegalovirus infection. Which antigens these TCRs recognize remains unknown. Via MiXCR, TCRdb re-called the reads, giving one row per CDR3 protein. Here the sample spans roughly 310,000 distinct CDR3 sequences, just under 30% being singletons. Sequencing was performed on cultured PBMCs, taken from culture after CMV antigen stimulation. These receptor sequences come from a human donor in good health (CMV status not recorded). Some clones in this sample may be carry-over from other donors' samples. Each CDR3 is given without its conserved first and last residue. The D gene is left open where the match is weak.

cdr3_aa d_call v_call
ASSLRTTGYNEQF . TRBV7-2
ASNPDSHYGYT . TRBV6-1
ASSERGEGTYGYT . TRBV6-1
ATHSGTGVWSYEQY TRBD1 TRBV6-1
ASSLGRTSTDTQY . TRBV7-3
ATVLGGRTGELF . TRBV6-1
ASSGQGLNEAF TRBD1 TRBV11-1
ASKGEAGREPQH . TRBV2
SAKERGPDEQY TRBD2 TRBV20-1
ASTIPPKFRAPPYNEQF . TRBV19
ASSLAPDTQY . TRBV7-2
ASRVGPNTEAF . TRBV7-2
ATSSDTYGNQPQH . TRBV15
ASSRRSSWYNEQF . TRBV6-5
SARDLFGGADTQY . TRBV20-1
ASVPRGRGSADTQY . TRBV6-1
ASSPGTDNSPLH TRBD1 TRBV12-3/TRBV12-4
ASSPLSGGITDTQY TRBD2 TRBV19
ASSPGAAYNEQF . TRBV18
ASSWDGNTEAF . TRBV12-3/TRBV12-4
ASILSTGVGETQY . TRBV7-8
ASSLIGGQDTQY . TRBV11-1
ASSQHRLAKNIQY . TRBV7-9
ASSYSAGSSGNTIY . TRBV6-5
ASSLEGRTDTQY . TRBV5-4
ASSSKLTGNQPQH . TRBV6-6
SAIMGGHTPYNEQF . TRBV20-1
ASSPIAGYT . TRBV6-4
AAGATGPQH . TRBV25-1
ASSLVTGQEKAF TRBD1 TRBV7-9
ASSPGPARDEKLF . TRBV5-4
ASSLSGSTGGNTIY . TRBV27
ASSRQEDTEAF . TRBV7-3
ASSVGTGGYQPQH TRBD1 TRBV2
ASSPGQGGGELF TRBD1 TRBV7-3
SADEGTDYGYT . TRBV20-1
SARGEVSPLH . TRBV20-1
ASSPTGQTNYGYT . TRBV18
ASSLGGTVEQF . TRBV5-1
ASRGGSTYNYGYT . TRBV28
ASRGGGQREQY . TRBV7-2
ASSLTTGETQY . TRBV7-9
ASSLGSLAADTQY TRBD2 TRBV7-2
AISNQGQPQH . TRBV10-3
ASEVRWTGNTGELF . TRBV19
ASSLLASGNLVDTQY TRBD2 TRBV7-8
ASARPSSAPFSSYNEQF . TRBV6-1
ASNYPGHHLGNQPQH . TRBV6-6
ASTGLGADTQY . TRBV2
ASSPTPPGGGGYGYT . TRBV18
AISESPGRSPNYGYT . TRBV10-3
ASSSMTQWEQY . TRBV7-9
ASSYIRAASYEQY . TRBV5-6
ASSVDPGGGNEQF TRBD2 TRBV9
ASSSFGYDGYT . TRBV19
ASSRNSWGEQY . TRBV6-2/TRBV6-3